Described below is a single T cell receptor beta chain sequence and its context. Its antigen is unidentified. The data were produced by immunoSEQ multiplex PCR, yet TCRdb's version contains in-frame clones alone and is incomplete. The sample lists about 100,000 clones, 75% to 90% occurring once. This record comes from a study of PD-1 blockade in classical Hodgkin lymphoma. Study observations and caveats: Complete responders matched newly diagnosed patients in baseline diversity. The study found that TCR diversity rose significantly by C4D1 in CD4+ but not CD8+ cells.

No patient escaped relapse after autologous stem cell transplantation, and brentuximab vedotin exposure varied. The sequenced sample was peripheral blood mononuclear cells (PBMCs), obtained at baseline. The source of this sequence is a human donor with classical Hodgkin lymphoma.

This CDR3 is CASSEIGGTGELFF. In DNA, the CDR3 is TGTGCCAGCAGTGAGATCGGGGGTACCGGGGAGCTGTTTTTT. This chain joins TRBV6-4 and TRBJ2-2, with D perhaps matching TRBD2 (6 bases). The V end lost 3 bases, the J end lost 5 bases, and 10 bases lay between the germline ends. Per the germline V gene, CDR1 is MRHNA and CDR2 is SNTAGT. The CDR3 loop spans 14 amino acids.